This is a list of T cell receptor beta chains from one sample in a study of blood T cell repertoires in COVID-19. The protocol was immunoSEQ multiplex PCR, while the TCRdb copy is restricted to in-frame clones and leaves out a portion. This sample has about 200,000 clones; roughly nine tenths occur once, and the top ten carry 1.2%. The sequenced sample consisted of peripheral blood. These receptor sequences come from a man aged 30 to 39 with acute or convalescent COVID-19. Each CDR3 is given with its conserved first and last residue. Each record gives: clone size, CDR3 length, V gene, D gene, J gene, CDR3 DNA, CDR3 protein. The D gene is left open where the match is weak. Rows give clone size only sometimes, using once, few, many, or a class for an expanded clone.

size: few
length: 14
V: TRBV14
D: TRBD1
J: TRBJ2-7
DNA: TGTGCCAGCAGCCCGGGACAGGGGGTTTACGAGCAGTACTTC
CDR3: CASSPGQGVYEQYF

size: NA
length: 15
V: TRBV7-9
D: TRBD1
J: TRBJ2-7
DNA: TGTGCCAGCACCGTAGGACAGGGAAGGCACGACGAGCAGTACTTC
CDR3: CASTVGQGRHDEQYF

size: NA
length: 13
V: TRBV6-5
D: NA
J: TRBJ2-7
DNA: TGTGCCAGCAGTTTGGCGGGAACTGGCGAGCAGTACTTC
CDR3: CASSLAGTGEQYF

size: NA
length: 15
V: TRBV3-1/TRBV3-2
D: NA
J: TRBJ1-2
DNA: TGTGCCAGCAGCCAGGTTTCTTTAGCTAACTATGGCTACACCTTC
CDR3: CASSQVSLANYGYTF

size: NA
length: 12
V: TRBV7-9
D: NA
J: TRBJ1-1
DNA: TGTGCCAGCAGCGGAGACAGCACTGAAGCTTTCTTT
CDR3: CASSGDSTEAFF

size: NA
length: 15
V: TRBV6-5
D: NA
J: TRBJ1-1
DNA: TGTGCCAGCAGCCGATCCGGGGGTAGGGACACTGAAGCTTTCTTT
CDR3: CASSRSGGRDTEAFF

size: once
length: 16
V: TRBV5-4
D: TRBD1
J: TRBJ2-3
DNA: TGTGCCAGCAGCTCGGCCCCGGGACAGGGGGCTGATACGCAGTATTTT
CDR3: CASSSAPGQGADTQYF

size: NA
length: 15
V: TRBV6-5
D: NA
J: TRBJ2-2
DNA: TGTGCCAGCAGTTTGCGACAGGCTAACACCGGGGAGCTGTTTTTT
CDR3: CASSLRQANTGELFF

size: NA
length: 15
V: TRBV18
D: TRBD1
J: TRBJ2-7
DNA: TGTGCCAGCTCACTACAGGGGGTTACGGTCTACGAGCAGTACTTC
CDR3: CASSLQGVTVYEQYF

size: NA
length: 15
V: TRBV6-6
D: TRBD1
J: TRBJ1-2
DNA: TGTGCCGGGGGAGGCGTCAGGGGGCACTTCTATGGCTACACCTTC
CDR3: CAGGGVRGHFYGYTF

size: NA
length: 15
V: TRBV5-6
D: NA
J: TRBJ2-5
DNA: TGTGCCAGCAACGTGTACCAGGGGATCCAAGAGACCCAGTACTTC
CDR3: CASNVYQGIQETQYF

size: NA
length: 14
V: TRBV5-1
D: TRBD1
J: TRBJ2-5
DNA: TGCGCCAGCAGCTGGGGACAGAAAAAAGAGACCCAGTACTTC
CDR3: CASSWGQKKETQYF

size: NA
length: 14
V: TRBV6-5
D: TRBD1
J: TRBJ1-2
DNA: TGTGCCAGCCACTCAAGAGGGACAGGGGATGGCTACACCTTC
CDR3: CASHSRGTGDGYTF

size: NA
length: 19
V: TRBV4-1
D: TRBD1
J: TRBJ1-2
DNA: TGCGCCAGCAGCCAAGCGAGGGGGACAGGGGGCGTAGGTGGCTATGGCTACACCTTC
CDR3: CASSQARGTGGVGGYGYTF

size: NA
length: 16
V: TRBV7-2
D: NA
J: TRBJ2-3
DNA: TGTGCCAGCAGCTCTCGGGGGAATTTGATCTCAGATACGCAGTATTTT
CDR3: CASSSRGNLISDTQYF

size: NA
length: 17
V: TRBV3-1/TRBV3-2
D: NA
J: TRBJ2-3
DNA: TGTGCCAGCAGCCAAGATCTCCCAGGGATGTTCACAGATACGCAGTATTTT
CDR3: CASSQDLPGMFTDTQYF

size: once
length: 15
V: TRBV5-1
D: NA
J: TRBJ2-3
DNA: TGCGCCAGCAGCCCCGGGGTACAGAGCACAGATACGCAGTATTTT
CDR3: CASSPGVQSTDTQYF

size: once
length: 15
V: TRBV27
D: TRBD1
J: TRBJ2-7
DNA: TGTGCCAGCAGTTCCCCCGGGACAGGGAGTAGGAAGCAGTACTTC
CDR3: CASSSPGTGSRKQYF

size: NA
length: 17
V: TRBV30
D: TRBD1
J: TRBJ2-3
DNA: TGTGCCTGGAGTGCGCCCCTTTTTTCGACAGGGTCGGATACGCAGTATTTT
CDR3: CAWSAPLFSTGSDTQYF

size: NA
length: 15
V: TRBV7-2
D: NA
J: TRBJ2-2
DNA: TGTGCCAGCAGAAGAAAAACTAGTCTAACCGGGGAGCTGTTTTTT
CDR3: CASRRKTSLTGELFF

size: NA
length: 16
V: TRBV5-1
D: TRBD2
J: TRBJ2-5
DNA: TGCGCCAGCAGCGTAACACCGGGACTAGGAGGAGAGACCCAGTACTTC
CDR3: CASSVTPGLGGETQYF

size: NA
length: 17
V: TRBV5-1
D: NA
J: TRBJ1-3
DNA: TGCGCCAGCAGCTTGGTTGGGCAGGGTATGTCTGGAAACACCATATATTTT
CDR3: CASSLVGQGMSGNTIYF

size: NA
length: 14
V: TRBV5-1
D: NA
J: TRBJ2-7
DNA: TGCGCCAGCAGCTTGCTCTCGGTAACCTACGAGCAGTACTTC
CDR3: CASSLLSVTYEQYF

size: NA
length: 15
V: TRBV9
D: NA
J: TRBJ1-5
DNA: TGTGCCGACGCGGCCGGAGAGGGACTCAATCAGCCCCAGCATTTT
CDR3: CADAAGEGLNQPQHF

size: NA
length: 14
V: TRBV15
D: TRBD1
J: TRBJ2-7
DNA: TGTGCCACCAGCAGTTCGGGACAGCCCTACGAGCAGTACTTC
CDR3: CATSSSGQPYEQYF

size: NA
length: 13
V: TRBV6-5
D: NA
J: TRBJ2-2
DNA: TGTGCCAGCACCCCGGGAGACGTGAGGGAGCTGTTTTTT
CDR3: CASTPGDVRELFF

size: NA
length: 14
V: TRBV29-1
D: NA
J: TRBJ1-1
DNA: TGCAGCGTGGGGATGGGGCGGAAGAACACTGAAGCTTTCTTT
CDR3: CSVGMGRKNTEAFF

size: NA
length: 13
V: TRBV28
D: TRBD1
J: TRBJ2-1
DNA: TGTGCCAGCAGGATTTCAGGACAGGGCGATCAGTTCTTC
CDR3: CASRISGQGDQFF

size: once
length: 14
V: TRBV4-1
D: TRBD1
J: TRBJ1-5
DNA: TGCGCCAGCAGCCCCACAGGGGGCAATCAGCCCCAGCATTTT
CDR3: CASSPTGGNQPQHF

size: NA
length: 14
V: TRBV18
D: NA
J: TRBJ2-7
DNA: TGTGCCAGCTCATCCCTCGACAGCTCCTACGAGCAGTACTTC
CDR3: CASSSLDSSYEQYF

size: NA
length: 12
V: TRBV5-1
D: NA
J: TRBJ2-5
DNA: TGCGCCAGCAGCTCCCGCGGAGAGACCCAGTACTTC
CDR3: CASSSRGETQYF

size: NA
length: 20
V: TRBV28
D: NA
J: TRBJ1-1
DNA: TGTGCCAGCAGTTTTTCAATTGGATATACCTTAAGGCTGAGAACAGGGGAAGCTTTCTTT
CDR3: CASSFSIGYTLRLRTGEAFF

size: NA
length: 14
V: TRBV9
D: TRBD1
J: TRBJ1-5
DNA: TGTGCCAGCAGCGCCAGGACAGGGGGTCAGCCCCAGCATTTT
CDR3: CASSARTGGQPQHF

size: NA
length: 12
V: TRBV28
D: TRBD1
J: TRBJ2-1
DNA: TGTGCCTCCGGACAGGGGGTAGATGAGCAGTTCTTC
CDR3: CASGQGVDEQFF

size: NA
length: 17
V: TRBV27
D: TRBD2
J: TRBJ2-5
DNA: TGTGCCAGCAGTTCGACCGGGACTAGCGGGAATCAAGAGACCCAGTACTTC
CDR3: CASSSTGTSGNQETQYF

size: once
length: 15
V: TRBV4-2
D: NA
J: TRBJ1-1
DNA: TGTGCCAGCAGCCATGCGCGGGGAGTGAACACTGAAGCTTTCTTT
CDR3: CASSHARGVNTEAFF

size: few
length: 16
V: TRBV18
D: TRBD1
J: TRBJ1-6
DNA: TGTGCCAGCTCACCAACTCTCGGACAGGGTAATTCACCCCTCCACTTT
CDR3: CASSPTLGQGNSPLHF

size: NA
length: 12
V: TRBV7-9
D: NA
J: TRBJ1-1
DNA: TGTGCCAGCAGCCCAATTGACACTGAAGCTTTCTTT
CDR3: CASSPIDTEAFF

size: NA
length: 11
V: TRBV12-3/TRBV12-4
D: NA
J: TRBJ2-1
DNA: TGTGCCAGCAGTTTTTACCGGGAGCAGTTCTTC
CDR3: CASSFYREQFF

size: NA
length: 13
V: TRBV12-3/TRBV12-4
D: NA
J: TRBJ1-2
DNA: TGTGCCAGCAGTCCAGACAGGAACTATGGCTACACCTTC
CDR3: CASSPDRNYGYTF

size: NA
length: 13
V: TRBV6-5
D: NA
J: TRBJ2-5
DNA: TGTGCCAGCAGTTACACCAGCCTAGGGACCCAGTACTTC
CDR3: CASSYTSLGTQYF

size: NA
length: 14
V: TRBV29-1
D: NA
J: TRBJ2-5
DNA: TGCAGCGTTGAAGGGACTGGGGGCGTAGAGACCCAGTACTTC
CDR3: CSVEGTGGVETQYF

size: NA
length: 14
V: TRBV2
D: NA
J: TRBJ1-5
DNA: TGTGCCAGCAGGCCGGACAGCGACCATCAGCCCCAGCATTTT
CDR3: CASRPDSDHQPQHF

size: few
length: 15
V: TRBV19
D: TRBD1
J: TRBJ1-1
DNA: TGTGCCAGTAGTATTGGCGGGACAGGGGCCACTGAAGCTTTCTTT
CDR3: CASSIGGTGATEAFF

size: NA
length: 15
V: TRBV28
D: NA
J: TRBJ1-3
DNA: TGTGCCAGCATGTCGTCAGACGGGTCTGGAAACACCATATATTTT
CDR3: CASMSSDGSGNTIYF

size: NA
length: 17
V: TRBV4-1
D: NA
J: TRBJ2-1
DNA: TGCGCCAGCAGCCACTATCCTCACCCGCTCCCATACAATGAGCAGTTCTTC
CDR3: CASSHYPHPLPYNEQFF

size: NA
length: 15
V: TRBV29-1
D: NA
J: TRBJ2-3
DNA: TGCAGCGTTGGCGGACAGACACCTGCCACAGATACGCAGTATTTT
CDR3: CSVGGQTPATDTQYF

size: NA
length: 16
V: TRBV9
D: NA
J: TRBJ1-4
DNA: TGTGCCAGCAGCGTAGATATCGGCGGGGTTAAGGAAAAACTGTTTTTT
CDR3: CASSVDIGGVKEKLFF

size: NA
length: 16
V: TRBV9
D: NA
J: TRBJ2-3
DNA: TGTGCCAGCAGCGTAGGAATAGGGGCGGGCACAGATACGCAGTATTTT
CDR3: CASSVGIGAGTDTQYF

size: NA
length: 16
V: TRBV5-5
D: TRBD1
J: TRBJ2-3
DNA: TGTGCCAGCAGCTCGGATGGGACAGGGGGCTTAGATACGCAGTATTTT
CDR3: CASSSDGTGGLDTQYF

size: NA
length: 17
V: TRBV3-1/TRBV3-2
D: NA
J: TRBJ1-3
DNA: TGTGCCAGCAGCCTCTCGCTGTCGGGAGGTAGAATAAACACCATATATTTT
CDR3: CASSLSLSGGRINTIYF

size: NA
length: 15
V: TRBV5-1
D: NA
J: TRBJ2-1
DNA: TGCGCCAGCAGCTTGATTCCCGGGACCTACAATGAGCAGTTCTTC
CDR3: CASSLIPGTYNEQFF

size: NA
length: 12
V: TRBV10-2
D: NA
J: TRBJ2-5
DNA: TGCGCCAGCAGTGACCGAGGAGAGACCCAGTACTTC
CDR3: CASSDRGETQYF

size: NA
length: 15
V: TRBV2
D: TRBD1
J: TRBJ2-1
DNA: TGTGCCAGCCATCGGAGGGACAGGGACTTCAATGAGCAGTTCTTC
CDR3: CASHRRDRDFNEQFF

size: NA
length: 14
V: TRBV7-9
D: TRBD1
J: TRBJ2-3
DNA: TGTGCCAGCAGCTTGGGACAGGGAGCAGATACGCAGTATTTT
CDR3: CASSLGQGADTQYF

size: NA
length: 15
V: TRBV28
D: TRBD1
J: TRBJ1-5
DNA: TGTGCCAGCAGCCCGTCCGGACAGGCTCTTAAGCCCCAGCATTTT
CDR3: CASSPSGQALKPQHF

size: NA
length: 12
V: TRBV19
D: NA
J: TRBJ2-7
DNA: TGTGCCAGTAGTATGGCGGGAAACGAGCAGTACTTC
CDR3: CASSMAGNEQYF

size: NA
length: 19
V: TRBV6-4
D: NA
J: TRBJ1-3
DNA: TGTGCCAGCAGAACCCTGGACATAGCCATCTTTAACTCTGGAAACACCATATATTTT
CDR3: CASRTLDIAIFNSGNTIYF